The 21 T cell receptor beta chains presented below share a single source sample, sequenced in a study of blood T cell repertoires in COVID-19. The assay was immunoSEQ multiplex PCR, and TCRdb's table has in-frame clones only and misses some. The data show around 190,000 clones, about four fifths seen once. Sequencing was performed on peripheral blood. These receptors were taken from a man aged 55 to 70 with acute or convalescent COVID-19.

The genes are TRBV30 and TRBJ1-6; 9 positions agree with TRBD1. Trimming took 5 bases from V and 7 from J; bases not matched to a gene: 3. The CDR3 length is 13 residues. CDR1 is GTSNPN, CDR2 SVGIG, per germline (reference sequence). Here the CDR3 DNA reads TGTGCCTGGGCCGGGACAGGGAATTCACCCCTCCACTTT. Amino acid sequence: CAWAGTGNSPLHF.

V gene TRBV6-5 combines with J gene TRBJ1-2; 10 bases agree with TRBD1. Germline V gene data show CDR1 as MNHEY and CDR2 as SVGAGI. The trim removed 7 bases at V and 4 bases at J, leaving 9 bases unmatched. CDR3 length: 15 residues. CDR3 nucleotide sequence: TGTGCCAGCATTCCCCGGACAGGGGGGAGCTATGGCTACACCTTC. Protein product: CASIPRTGGSYGYTF.

The V call is TRBV7-9, the J call TRBJ2-7; 9 nucleotides align to TRBD1. The trim removed 1 base at V and 4 bases at J, leaving 5 bases unmatched. Germline lookup yields CDR1 SEHNR and CDR2 FQNEAQ (reference sequence). This CDR3 is built from 15 residues. The chain's CDR3 is CASSLEGTGMYEQYF. CDR3 in DNA: TGTGCCAGCAGCTTAGAAGGGACAGGGATGTACGAGCAGTACTTC.

The rearrangement links TRBV10-1 to TRBJ2-1, with D maybe TRBD2 (7 bases). V shed 2 bases and J shed 4 bases, with 12 bases lying between them. The germline V gene has CDR1 WNHNN and CDR2 SYGVQD (reference sequence). The CDR3 contains 15 residues. Written as DNA, the CDR3 is TGCGCCAGCAGTGAGGGAGCGGGGACATACAATGAGCAGTTCTTC. Translating it yields CASSEGAGTYNEQFF.

The chain is built from TRBV6-5 and TRBJ2-7; TRBD2 aligns across 9 bases. Germline CDR1 is MNHEY and CDR2 is SVGAGI. V dropped 10 bases and J dropped 1; count of bases not matched to a gene: 8. The CDR3 contains 14 residues. CDR3 in DNA: TGTGCCACTACACCGGGACTAGCATCCTACGAGCAGTACTTC. The encoded protein is CATTPGLASYEQYF.

The rearrangement links TRBV6-6 to TRBJ2-5; no clear D. V lost 7 bases to trimming and J lost 3 bases, with 6 bases between them. The CDR3 totals 11 residues. Germline values: CDR1 MNHNY, CDR2 SVGAGI (reference sequence). The chain's CDR3 is CASTKKETQYF. As DNA, the CDR3 is TGTGCCAGCACCAAAAAAGAGACCCAGTACTTC.

This clone was seen just once. The V gene is TRBV11-2, the J gene TRBJ2-3; 7 bases agree with TRBD2. Germline values: CDR1 SGHAT, CDR2 FQNNGV. The CDR3 is 15 residues long. The V segment lost 3 bases and the J segment 2 bases; nucleotides outside the gene matches: 5. The CDR3: CASSLMAGDTDTQYF. The CDR3 DNA reads as TGTGCCAGCAGCTTGATGGCGGGGGACACAGATACGCAGTATTTT.

The chain links TRBV5-1 to TRBJ2-2; D is unresolved. Trimming shortened V by 3 bases and J by 6 bases, and 15 bases separated the two germline ends. This CDR3 has 15 amino acids. Germline V gives CDR1 SGHRS, CDR2 YFSETQ. The CDR3: CASSWSGDGSGELFF. CDR3 DNA sequence: TGCGCCAGCAGCTGGAGTGGAGACGGCTCCGGGGAGCTGTTTTTT.

The chain's CDR3 is CASSATGGRGTGELFF. In DNA, the CDR3 is TGTGCCAGCAGTGCGACAGGGGGCCGGGGGACCGGGGAGCTGTTTTTT. This chain joins TRBV28 and TRBJ2-2; TRBD1 matches at 10 bases. V trimming: 5 bases; J trimming: 5 bases; junction bases outside the gene matches: 8. Germline V gene data show CDR1 as MDHEN and CDR2 as SYDVKM. This CDR3 comprises 16 residues.

This clone showed up just a few times. The rearrangement joins TRBV2 to TRBJ2-7; 8 nucleotides align to TRBD1. Germline CDR1 is SNHLY and CDR2 is FYNNEI. V gave up 3 bases and J gave up 11 bases; unmatched junction bases: 12. This CDR3 has 14 residues. The CDR3 DNA reads as TGTGCCAGCAGTGATCCCCAGACAGGGGAGGAGAAGTACTTC. Amino acid sequence: CASSDPQTGEEKYF.

V and J are TRBV29-1 and TRBJ2-3; 8 positions match TRBD2. From germline, CDR1 is SQVTM and CDR2 ANQGSEA. The length of the CDR3 is 16 residues. V was pared by 2 bases and J by 3 bases, with 10 bases of the junction left unmatched. In DNA, the CDR3 is TGCAGCGTTGAAACGGGGGGGACCTCTAGGACAGATACGCAGTATTTT. Encoded protein: CSVETGGTSRTDTQYF.

As regards this clone: It may be a read error: a sequence one base away is much more abundant. The chain uses TRBV7-2 and TRBJ2-5, with D perhaps TRBD1 (5 bases). V was shortened by 5 bases and J by 1 base, with 11 bases between the two germline ends. Germline CDR1 reads SGHTA; CDR2 reads FQGNSA. The CDR3 loop spans 14 amino acids. The CDR3 DNA reads TGTGCCAGCAGCCCACCAGGGCTCCAAGAGACCCAGTACTTC. Protein: CASSPPGLQETQYF.

The gene calls are TRBV5-1 and TRBJ2-4; no reliable D call. Per germline, CDR1 SGHRS and CDR2 YFSETQ. Trimming took off 0 bases at V and 8 bases at J, with 18 bases between the two ends. The CDR3 totals 16 residues. The CDR3 nucleotides read TGCGCCAGCAGCTTGGGGGCCACCGCCCTTATGGACATTCAGTACTTC. It yields the protein CASSLGATALMDIQYF.

This clone was counted a few times. The V call is TRBV14, the J call TRBJ1-4; D is ambiguous. CDR1 and CDR2 (germline): SGHDN, FVKESK. Trimming took 2 bases from V and 4 from J, leaving 8 bases between them. The CDR3 runs 14 residues. The CDR3: CASSQYSFNEKLFF. The CDR3 DNA sequence: TGTGCCAGCAGCCAATACAGCTTTAATGAAAAACTGTTTTTT.

A single count supports this clone. V gene TRBV10-3 combines with J gene TRBJ2-2, with 8 positions matching TRBD2. Germline trimming cut 0 bases from V and 0 bases from J; bases unmatched to any gene: 0. CDR1 ENHRY and CDR2 SYGVKD come from the germline V gene. The length of the CDR3 is 16 residues. The CDR3 loop is CAISESGRANTGELFF. Written as DNA, the CDR3 is TGTGCCATCAGTGAGTCCGGGAGGGCGAACACCGGGGAGCTGTTTTTT.

The chain employs TRBV12-3 or TRBV12-4 and TRBJ2-1, with 10 bases that match TRBD2. The CDR3 spans 13 residues. The V gene end was trimmed by 6 bases and the J gene end by 9 bases; junction bases not matched to a gene: 5. The CDR3 coding sequence is TGTGCCAGCAGGAGGAGCGGGGGGGTTGAGCAGTTCTTC. This translates into CASRRSGGVEQFF.

The CDR3 protein is CASSRNGGTGNTGELFF. The CDR3 DNA follows: TGTGCCAGCAGCCGAAACGGCGGGACAGGGAACACCGGGGAGCTGTTTTTT. This chain joins TRBV5-8 and TRBJ2-2; 8 bases line up with TRBD1. The CDR3 contains 17 residues. Unmatched junction bases numbered 9, after V lost 4 bases and J lost 1 base. The germline V gene encodes CDR1 SGHTS and CDR2 YDEGEE. Variable domain in full (rest from reference TRBV5-8 and TRBJ2-2): EAGVTQSPTHLIKTRGQQATLRCSPISGHTSVYWYQQALGLGLQFLLWYDEGEERNRGNFPPRFSGRQFPNYSSELNVNALELEDSALYLCASSRNGGTGNTGELFFGEGSRLTVL.

This clone was detected many times. The chain carries TRBV29-1 and TRBJ2-1, with D perhaps TRBD2 (5 bases). The CDR3 is made up of 13 amino acids. The germline V gene encodes CDR1 SQVTM and CDR2 ANQGSEA. The V end was cut by 3 bases, the J end by 7 bases, with 13 bases between. The CDR3 sequence is CSVEGSRLNEQFF. CDR3 nucleotides: TGCAGCGTTGAGGGGAGTAGACTTAATGAGCAGTTCTTC.

The sample holds a few counts of this clone. The chain joins TRBV30 to TRBJ2-2, with TRBD2 matching over 14 bases. Germline V CDR1 and CDR2: GTSNPN, SVGIG (reference sequence). The length of the CDR3 is 15 residues. Trimming took 5 bases from V and 7 from J; bases not matched to a gene: 6. CDR3 sequence: CAWGGLAGVGGELFF. The DNA of the CDR3 is TGTGCCTGGGGGGGACTAGCGGGAGTCGGCGGGGAGCTGTTTTTT.

V usage is TRBV5-1 and J usage is TRBJ2-1; no definite D call. V lost 0 bases, J lost 7 bases, and 8 bases lay in between. The V gene's germline CDR1 is SGHRS and CDR2 YFSETQ. This CDR3 spans 13 amino acids. In nucleotides, the CDR3 is TGCGCCAGCAGCTTGGCCCTCGGGAATGAGCAGTTCTTC. Its translation: CASSLALGNEQFF.

The genes are TRBV4-1 and TRBJ2-7; 7 bases line up with TRBD1. CDR3 length equals 15 residues. CDR1 and CDR2 from the germline V gene are MGHRA and YSYEKL. The J segment lost 0 bases and the V segment lost 0 bases, leaving 2 bases of the junction unmatched. The CDR3 DNA follows: TGCGCCAGCAGCCAAGAACGGGACAGCTCCTACGAGCAGTACTTC. Its protein is CASSQERDSSYEQYF.